Listed below are T cell receptor beta chains from one sample, sequenced in a study of PD-L1 blockade in urothelial cancer. Generated by immunoSEQ multiplex PCR, the TCRdb table keeps only in-frame clones and is missing some. The sample holds 50,000 to 65,000 clones, approximately 87% seen once. Sequenced here: PBMCs, sampled around atezolizumab (anti-PD-L1) treatment. The receptors stem from a middle-aged man with urothelial cancer. The CDR3 runs from the conserved cysteine through the conserved F or W. A D gene is named only where the DNA matches it firmly. Clone size, where shown, is once, few, many, or a class for clones that have expanded.

v_call	j_call	cdr3_length	d_call	clone_size	cdr3_nt	cdr3_aa
TRBV9	TRBJ2-7	15	TRBD2	NA	TGTGCCAGCAGCGTAGCGGGGGGACTAGCGGCCGAGCAGTACTTC	CASSVAGGLAAEQYF
TRBV11-2	TRBJ1-2	16	NA	once	TGTGCCAGCAGCTTACTCGGAGTCTCAGCTAGCTATGGCTACACCTTC	CASSLLGVSASYGYTF
TRBV4-1	TRBJ1-5	17	TRBD1	NA	TGCGCCAGCAGCCTCGTTGGACAGGGGGCAAATAATCAGCCCCAGCATTTT	CASSLVGQGANNQPQHF
TRBV30	TRBJ2-3	11	NA	few	TGTGCCTGGAGTCCGGCAGATACGCAGTATTTT	CAWSPADTQYF
TRBV27	TRBJ2-1	16	TRBD2	NA	TGTGCCAGCAGTCAATACAGCGGGAGCTCCTACAATGAGCAGTTCTTC	CASSQYSGSSYNEQFF
TRBV28	TRBJ2-1	14	TRBD1	NA	TGTGCCAGCTCCCCGGGACAGGGGGCTCTTGAGCAGTTCTTC	CASSPGQGALEQFF
TRBV27	TRBJ1-4	15	NA	NA	TGTGCCAGCAGTTTAAACCGCCGGGGTAATGAAAAACTGTTTTTT	CASSLNRRGNEKLFF
TRBV6-5	TRBJ1-5	15	TRBD1	NA	TGTGCCAGCAGAACGAGCGGACAGGGTAATCAGCCCCAGCATTTT	CASRTSGQGNQPQHF
TRBV7-2	TRBJ2-3	16	NA	NA	TGTGCCAGCAGCCCGCGGACAGAAAAATTCACAGATACGCAGTATTTT	CASSPRTEKFTDTQYF
TRBV30	TRBJ2-1	10	NA	NA	TGTGCCTGGAACGCGGATTGGCAGTTCTTC	CAWNADWQFF
TRBV7-9	TRBJ2-6	16	NA	NA	TGTGCCAGCAGATCCGGACGGGGAGCTGGGGCCAACGTCCTGACTTTC	CASRSGRGAGANVLTF
TRBV28	TRBJ1-1	11	NA	NA	TGTGCCGGCCAGAGGGGGACTGAAGCTTTCTTT	CAGQRGTEAFF
TRBV30	TRBJ1-1	13	NA	few	TGTGCCTGGGCGGGGGCAGGGTGGACTGAAGCTTTCTTT	CAWAGAGWTEAFF
TRBV5-3	TRBJ2-1	14	TRBD2	NA	TGTGCCAGAATTCGGCGGGAGGGATGCAATGAGCAGTTCTTC	CARIRREGCNEQFF
TRBV28	TRBJ1-2	11	NA	NA	TGTGCCAGCAGTTTTGAGGGGGGGAACACCTTC	CASSFEGGNTF
TRBV27	TRBJ1-1	16	TRBD1	NA	TGTGCCAGCACCCCCGACAGGGCGGCCCTAGGGACTGAAGCTTTCTTT	CASTPDRAALGTEAFF
TRBV2	TRBJ1-3	14	TRBD1	once	TGTGCCAGCAGCGTGGACAGGGGTGAAAACACCATATATTTT	CASSVDRGENTIYF
TRBV11-2	TRBJ2-1	18	TRBD2	large	TGTGCCAGCAGCTTAGCGGGAGGGGCAACCCGATCCTACAATGAGCAGTTCTTC	CASSLAGGATRSYNEQFF
TRBV9	TRBJ2-3	15	TRBD2	NA	TGTGCCAGCAGCCTGAGACTAGCGGGAGGAGATACGCAGTATTTT	CASSLRLAGGDTQYF
TRBV5-1	TRBJ2-3	13	NA	NA	TGCGCCAGCAGCTTGTCAGTCACAGATACGCAGTATTTT	CASSLSVTDTQYF
TRBV27	TRBJ1-3	14	NA	NA	TGTGCCAGCAGAAACCAGGGTTCCGGAAACACCATATATTTT	CASRNQGSGNTIYF
TRBV6-1	TRBJ1-1	13	TRBD1	NA	TGTGCCAGCAGGGACAGGGCTTGGACTGAAGCTTTCTTT	CASRDRAWTEAFF
TRBV28	TRBJ1-1	11	NA	NA	TGTGCCAGCAGTAGGGAGGCCGAAGCTTTCTTT	CASSREAEAFF
TRBV9	TRBJ1-1	15	NA	NA	TGTGCCAGCAGCGTTGGACAGATTTTGAACACTGAAGCTTTCTTT	CASSVGQILNTEAFF
TRBV28	TRBJ2-1	15	TRBD2	few	TGTGCCAGCCGACCCCGGGAGGCTCCCCACAATGAGCAGTTCTTC	CASRPREAPHNEQFF
TRBV6-6	TRBJ2-3	13	TRBD1	once	TGTGCCCTCGGGACAGGGGTTTCAGATACGCAGTATTTT	CALGTGVSDTQYF
TRBV19	TRBJ1-2	12	NA	NA	TGTGCCAGTAGCCCCGACAGGCGGGGCTACACCTTC	CASSPDRRGYTF
TRBV28	TRBJ1-1	14	TRBD1	NA	TGTGCCAGCAGCACAGGGGGCGCGGGTCTCAAAGCTTTCTTT	CASSTGGAGLKAFF
TRBV6-6	TRBJ1-2	14	TRBD1	NA	TGTGCCAGCAGTTCGCGACAGGGCAACTATGGCTACACCTTC	CASSSRQGNYGYTF
TRBV28	TRBJ2-1	15	TRBD2	NA	TGTGCCAGCAGTTTCATAGCGGGAGCCTACAATGAGCAGTTCTTC	CASSFIAGAYNEQFF
TRBV7-3	TRBJ2-3	16	TRBD1	NA	TGTGCCAGCAGCTTGTCGGGACAGAGCCGGACAGATACGCAGTATTTT	CASSLSGQSRTDTQYF
TRBV19	TRBJ1-5	16	NA	NA	TGTGCCAGTAACCCTCTAGGAGGGAGGAGCAATCAGCCCCAGCATTTT	CASNPLGGRSNQPQHF
TRBV29-1	TRBJ1-5	13	NA	NA	TGCAGCGCCGTGCTCACTGAGAATCAGCCCCAGCATTTT	CSAVLTENQPQHF
TRBV6-5	TRBJ2-7	15	NA	NA	TGTGCCAGCAGTCCGAACACCCGGGGCTCCTACGAGCAGTACTTC	CASSPNTRGSYEQYF
TRBV30	TRBJ1-5	13	NA	once	TGTGCCTGGACAGGGCAGAATAATCAGCCCCAGCATTTT	CAWTGQNNQPQHF
TRBV12-5	TRBJ1-1	13	NA	NA	TGTGCTAGTGGTTTGGGCCTACAGGGAGTACCTTTCTTT	CASGLGLQGVPFF
TRBV5-4	TRBJ2-7	14	NA	NA	TGTGCCAGCAGCTCCGGGGGTGGGGGGTACGAGCAGTACTTC	CASSSGGGGYEQYF
TRBV5-4	TRBJ2-1	15	NA	NA	TGTGCCAGCAGCTGGGTAGAGGACTCGAGCAATGAGCAGTTCTTC	CASSWVEDSSNEQFF
TRBV4-3	TRBJ2-1	15	NA	NA	TGCGCCAGCAGCCAAGGTTTCTATCCCTACAATGAGCAGTTCTTC	CASSQGFYPYNEQFF
TRBV19	TRBJ1-6	14	NA	NA	TGTGCCAGTAGTAAAAACAGAAATAATTCACCCCTCCACTTT	CASSKNRNNSPLHF
TRBV5-1	TRBJ2-3	13	TRBD2	once	TGCGCCAGCCGAGCGGGAGGCACAGATACGCAGTATTTT	CASRAGGTDTQYF